The rows below give T cell receptor beta chains drawn from one sample of a study of blood T cell repertoires in COVID-19. The assay was immunoSEQ multiplex PCR, and TCRdb's table has in-frame clones only and misses some. This table holds fewer than 80,000 clones, roughly 80% found once. The sample was peripheral blood. These receptors were taken from a woman at least 80 years old with acute or convalescent COVID-19. CDR3s include the opening cysteine and the closing phenylalanine or tryptophan. D genes are given only for firm matches. Clone size is stated in some rows and not others, as once, few, many or a class when expanded.

J | D | size | V | DNA | CDR3
TRBJ2-7 | . | . | TRBV12-5 | TGTGCTAGTGGACGGGGTTACGACGAGCAGTACTTC | CASGRGYDEQYF
TRBJ1-1 | TRBD1 | . | TRBV29-1 | TGCAGCGTTGTGGTTGGGGGACAGGAAGCTTTCTTT | CSVVVGGQEAFF
TRBJ1-6 | . | . | TRBV27 | TGTGCCAGCAGTTCCTACTGGGGGGTTCTACGGAATTCACCCCTCCACTTT | CASSSYWGVLRNSPLHF
TRBJ1-2 | . | . | TRBV19 | TGTGCCAGTGAGCGGGGGGGCTCCCTTTGGGGCTACACCTTC | CASERGGSLWGYTF
TRBJ2-1 | TRBD2 | . | TRBV7-8 | TGTGCCAGCAGCTTGGAACAACGGGGGGTAGGATACAATGAGCAGTTCTTC | CASSLEQRGVGYNEQFF
TRBJ2-2 | . | . | TRBV11-1 | TGTGCCAGCACAAAAGGCGGAGCGAACACCGGGGAGCTGTTTTTT | CASTKGGANTGELFF
TRBJ1-2 | . | . | TRBV4-1 | TGCGCCAGCAGCCAATCACAGGGACCCTATGGCTACACCTTC | CASSQSQGPYGYTF
TRBJ1-2 | . | . | TRBV6-5 | TGTGCCAGCAGTTACGCCGGGGACTATGGCTACACCTTC | CASSYAGDYGYTF
TRBJ1-1 | TRBD1 | . | TRBV29-1 | TGCAGCGTTGAACAGGGGGCAGTGAACACTGAAGCTTTCTTT | CSVEQGAVNTEAFF
TRBJ1-5 | . | . | TRBV6-5 | TGTGCCAGCAGTTACTCTGGCAGTAGCAATCAGCCCCAGCATTTT | CASSYSGSSNQPQHF
TRBJ1-2 | . | . | TRBV11-2 | TGTGCCAGCAGCCTCTCACCCGACGGGGGAAACTATGGCTACACCTTC | CASSLSPDGGNYGYTF
TRBJ2-3 | . | . | TRBV7-9 | TGTGCCAGCAGCTTTTCCGAGGCAGATACGCAGTATTTT | CASSFSEADTQYF
TRBJ2-1 | TRBD2 | few | TRBV7-2 | TGTGCCAGCAGCACGTTAGCGGGGGGTTCAAGTGAGCAGTTCTTC | CASSTLAGGSSEQFF
TRBJ2-3 | TRBD2 | . | TRBV18 | TGTGCCAGCTCACCACCGGGGAGGGCAGGCAGGGATACGCAGTATTTT | CASSPPGRAGRDTQYF
TRBJ1-1 | . | . | TRBV6-5 | TGTGCCAGCAGTCGAGGGGGGAACACTGAAGCTTTCTTT | CASSRGGNTEAFF
TRBJ1-4 | . | . | TRBV5-4 | TGTGCCAGCAGCCCTACAGGGAGGGATGAAAAACTGTTTTTT | CASSPTGRDEKLFF
TRBJ2-1 | . | . | TRBV2 | TGTGCCAGCAGTGAAGCTGAGGGTTTGTTTCCACGGGGGTTCTTC | CASSEAEGLFPRGFF
TRBJ2-1 | . | . | TRBV5-4 | TGTGCCAGCAGCTCCCCCCGATCGGACAATGAGCAGTTCTTC | CASSSPRSDNEQFF
TRBJ2-7 | . | . | TRBV19 | TGTGCCAGTAGTAGCCTGACACAGGGTAAGGAGTACGAGCAGTACTTC | CASSSLTQGKEYEQYF
TRBJ2-5 | TRBD1 | . | TRBV5-1 | TGCGCCAGCAGACCCACAGGGGGCGAAGAGACCCAGTACTTC | CASRPTGGEETQYF
TRBJ2-3 | TRBD2 | many | TRBV7-8 | TGTGCCAGCAGCGGCGGGACTAGCGGGGGGGCCGGCACAGATACGCAGTATTTT | CASSGGTSGGAGTDTQYF
TRBJ1-1 | TRBD1 | . | TRBV9 | TGTGCCAGCAGCGTCGGGACAGGGGGCGGATGGGCTGAAGCTTTCTTT | CASSVGTGGGWAEAFF
TRBJ1-1 | TRBD1 | few | TRBV30 | TGTGCCTGGAGTAAACCCGGACAGGGGAACACTGAAGCTTTCTTT | CAWSKPGQGNTEAFF
TRBJ2-2 | TRBD2 | once | TRBV19 | TGTGCCAGTAGTATAGCCCCCCGACTAGCGGGGTCGAACACCGGGGAGCTGTTTTTT | CASSIAPRLAGSNTGELFF
TRBJ2-5 | . | . | TRBV20-1 | TGCAGTGCTGAGCAAGAGACCCAGTACTTC | CSAEQETQYF
TRBJ2-1 | . | . | TRBV3-1/TRBV3-2 | TGTGCCAGCAGCCAATCCGGGACTCCCTACAATGAGCAGTTCTTC | CASSQSGTPYNEQFF
TRBJ1-5 | . | . | TRBV12-3/TRBV12-4 | TGTGCCAGCAGTGGAGGTAGCAATCAGCCCCAGCATTTT | CASSGGSNQPQHF
TRBJ1-2 | TRBD1 | . | TRBV5-1 | TGCGCCAGCAGCTCCTCACCGGGACAGGGTATTGTCTACACCTTC | CASSSSPGQGIVYTF
TRBJ1-3 | . | few | TRBV2 | TGTGCCAGCAGTGAACAGGGACTGAACTCTGGAAACACCATATATTTT | CASSEQGLNSGNTIYF
TRBJ2-3 | TRBD1 | . | TRBV6-1 | TGTGCCAGCAGTGGACCGGGACCGACAGGGGGAGATACGCAGTATTTT | CASSGPGPTGGDTQYF
TRBJ1-1 | . | . | TRBV7-8 | TGTGCCAGCAGCTTAGGTGGCGGGGACCCTAAAGATGAAGCTTTCTTT | CASSLGGGDPKDEAFF
TRBJ2-5 | TRBD1 | . | TRBV9 | TGTGCCAGCAGCCCGAGGACAGGGTATGAGACCCAGTACTTC | CASSPRTGYETQYF
TRBJ2-1 | TRBD2 | . | TRBV27 | TGTGCCAGCAGCCGCGCTGGCGGGGGCTCCTACAATGAGCAGTTCTTC | CASSRAGGGSYNEQFF
TRBJ1-6 | . | . | TRBV30 | TGTGCCTGGACAAGGGGCGGTAATTCACCCCTCCACTTT | CAWTRGGNSPLHF
TRBJ2-3 | . | . | TRBV4-1 | TGCGCCAGCAGCCAAGGAGTAGCGACAGATACGCAGTATTTT | CASSQGVATDTQYF
TRBJ1-5 | . | many | TRBV18 | TGTGCCAGCTCACCCGGACAGCGATTTGATCAGCCCCAGCATTTT | CASSPGQRFDQPQHF
TRBJ2-4 | TRBD1 | . | TRBV7-9 | TGTGCCAGCAGCCCTCAAATCGGCCGGGACAGCTTCAAAAACATTCAGTACTTC | CASSPQIGRDSFKNIQYF
TRBJ2-5 | TRBD1 | . | TRBV2 | TGTGCCAGCAGTGAAGCTGCCAGGGGGCCAGTAGAGACCCAGTACTTC | CASSEAARGPVETQYF
TRBJ2-7 | . | . | TRBV27 | TGTGCCAGCAGTTTAGTCATGACATCCTACGAGCAGTACTTC | CASSLVMTSYEQYF
TRBJ2-1 | TRBD2 | . | TRBV5-1 | TGCGCCAGCAGCTTTAGCGGGGGGGCGTACAATGAGCAGTTCTTC | CASSFSGGAYNEQFF
TRBJ2-7 | . | . | TRBV6-1 | TGTGCCAGCAGTGAAGTGGGCGACTCCTACGAGCAGTACTTC | CASSEVGDSYEQYF
TRBJ2-1 | TRBD2 | . | TRBV11-2 | TGTGCCAGCAGCCTCGGGACTAGCGGGGTTGGAGAGCAGTTCTTC | CASSLGTSGVGEQFF
TRBJ2-7 | TRBD1 | few | TRBV7-9 | TGTGCCAGCAGCCCGACAGGGGATAGCTCCTACGAGCAGTACTTC | CASSPTGDSSYEQYF
TRBJ1-2 | TRBD1 | . | TRBV4-1 | TGCGCCAGCAGCCAAGGGGTGACAGGGAACTATGGCTACACCTTC | CASSQGVTGNYGYTF
TRBJ2-5 | TRBD1 | once | TRBV5-1 | TGCGCCAGCAGCTCCGGACAGGACCGTAAAGGGGAGACCCAGTACTTC | CASSSGQDRKGETQYF
TRBJ2-7 | . | . | TRBV5-1 | TGCGCCAGCAGCTTGGACAGGGTTGTCCCCTACGAGCAGTACTTC | CASSLDRVVPYEQYF
TRBJ2-5 | . | . | TRBV6-1 | TGTGCCAGCAGTGAAGGTTGGGGAGAGCACAAGGAGTACTTC | CASSEGWGEHKEYF
TRBJ1-4 | . | . | TRBV5-4 | TGTGCCAGCAGCCTGCAGGGGAGTAATGAAAAACTGTTTTTT | CASSLQGSNEKLFF
TRBJ2-3 | TRBD2 | . | TRBV18 | TGTGCCAGCTCCGAACTACCAGCGGGGAGCACAGATACGCAGTATTTT | CASSELPAGSTDTQYF
TRBJ1-2 | . | . | TRBV5-6 | TGTGCCAGCAGCTTGGAAGGGGTTAGCTATGGCTACACCTTC | CASSLEGVSYGYTF
TRBJ2-1 | . | . | TRBV2 | TGTGCCAGCAGGGGCCCGTCCGAATACAATGAGCAGTTCTTC | CASRGPSEYNEQFF
TRBJ2-2 | TRBD1 | once | TRBV19 | TGTGCCAGTAGTATAGGGACAGGGAGTACCGGGGAGCTGTTTTTT | CASSIGTGSTGELFF
TRBJ2-4 | TRBD1 | few | TRBV5-4 | TGTGCCAGCAGTTCGAGGACAGGGGGTAACATTCAGTACTTC | CASSSRTGGNIQYF
TRBJ1-1 | . | . | TRBV5-1 | TGCGCCAGCAGCTCGGGGGGACGGTCTGAAGCTTTCTTT | CASSSGGRSEAFF
TRBJ1-1 | . | . | TRBV6-5 | TGTGCCAGCACCGACAGGTCATTTGTCACTGAAGCTTTCTTT | CASTDRSFVTEAFF
TRBJ2-3 | . | . | TRBV29-1 | TGCAGCGTTGCCCCGGCAGATACGCAGTATTTT | CSVAPADTQYF
TRBJ2-3 | . | . | TRBV12-3/TRBV12-4 | TGTGCCAGCAGCCAGAGCACAGATACGCAGTATTTT | CASSQSTDTQYF
TRBJ2-7 | TRBD1 | . | TRBV2 | TGTGCCAGCAGTGGGGACAGGGCAGGGGGCGAGCAGTACTTC | CASSGDRAGGEQYF